A single sample gave rise to the 18 T cell receptor beta chains below, sequenced in a study of blood T cell repertoires in COVID-19. The data were produced by immunoSEQ multiplex PCR, yet TCRdb's version contains in-frame clones alone and is incomplete. The sample has hundreds of thousands of clones; 75% to 90% are singletons. The source material was PBMCs or T cells enriched from blood (not recorded which). These TCRs come from a man under 40 who had recovered from COVID-19.

Here the CDR3 DNA reads TGTGCCAGCAGTACACTAGGGGGCTACACCTTC. Translating gives CASSTLGGYTF. The chain employs TRBV28 and TRBJ1-2; D is undetermined. V was cut by 5 bases and J by 8 bases, with 9 bases left in between. The CDR3 is 11 amino acids. Germline assignment: CDR1 MDHEN and CDR2 SYDVKM.

The chain links TRBV6-5 to TRBJ2-7; 11 bases line up with TRBD1. The length of the CDR3 is 15 residues. CDR1 MNHEY and CDR2 SVGAGI come from the germline V gene. V dropped 0 bases and J dropped 4; count of bases not matched to a gene: 2. Here the CDR3 DNA reads TGTGCCAGCAGTTACTCGGGACAGGGGGGATACGAGCAGTACTTC. Protein sequence: CASSYSGQGGYEQYF.

This clone came up once. The chain has TRBV9 and TRBJ2-5; TRBD1 agrees at 12 bases. Germline CDR1 is SGDLS and CDR2 is YYNGEE. The CDR3 contains 17 residues. Trimming removed 0 bases from V and 4 bases from J; junction bases left unmatched: 7. The CDR3 DNA reads as TGTGCCAGCAGCGTAGCGGGACAGGGGGCTGCGATAGAGACCCAGTACTTC. Protein: CASSVAGQGAAIETQYF.

This clone was counted once. Distinct nucleotide sequences in the sample also encode this CDR3. This sequence joins TRBV6-1 and TRBJ2-7, with D uncertain. Deletions cut 3 bases from V and 2 bases from J, with 11 bases between. Germline CDR1 is MNHNS and CDR2 is SASEGT. The CDR3 extends over 14 amino acids. The chain's CDR3 is CASSDPGLPYEQYF. The CDR3 nucleotides read TGTGCCAGCAGTGACCCAGGTTTACCCTACGAGCAGTACTTC.

This chain uses TRBV5-1 with TRBJ1-1, with D maybe TRBD1 (5 bases). V was shortened by 4 bases and J by 5 bases, with 15 bases between the two germline ends. CDR3 length equals 14 residues. CDR1 and CDR2 from the germline V gene are SGHRS and YFSETQ. The CDR3 sequence is CASSTLDSSTEAFF. CDR3 sequence (DNA): TGCGCCAGCAGCACGTTAGACAGTAGTACTGAAGCTTTCTTT. The full variable domain, rest sourced from reference TRBV5-1 and TRBJ1-1, is KAGVTQTPRYLIKTRGQQVTLSCSPISGHRSVSWYQQTPGQGLQFLFEYFSETQRNKGNFPGRFSGRQFSNSRSEMNVSTLELGDSALYLCASSTLDSSTEAFFGQGTRLTVV.

The chain combines TRBV28 with TRBJ2-2; tentatively, D is TRBD1 (5 bases). Per the germline V gene, CDR1 is MDHEN and CDR2 is SYDVKM. CDR3 size: 14 residues. V shed 2 bases and J shed 4 bases, with 8 bases lying between them. The CDR3 DNA sequence: TGTGCCAGCAGTTTACCAGGGTTCACCGGGGAGCTGTTTTTT. It specifies CASSLPGFTGELFF.

The chain links TRBV11-2 to TRBJ1-4; weak D call: TRBD1 (5 bases). Per the germline V gene, CDR1 is SGHAT and CDR2 is FQNNGV. With 5 bases removed from V and 2 bases from J, the gap between germline ends came to 12 bases. This CDR3 spans 15 amino acids. The CDR3 here is CASSRQGITNEKLFF. The CDR3, as DNA: TGTGCCAGCAGCCGCCAGGGAATTACTAATGAAAAACTGTTTTTT.

The rearrangement joins TRBV29-1 to TRBJ2-6; the D gene is possibly TRBD2 (5 bases). Trimming shortened V by 0 bases and J by 0 bases, and 9 bases separated the two germline ends. The CDR3 consists of 16 residues. Per the germline V gene, CDR1 is SQVTM and CDR2 is ANQGSEA. CDR3 in DNA: TGCAGCGTTGAAGATCGGAGGTTCTCTGGGGCCAACGTCCTGACTTTC. Translated: CSVEDRRFSGANVLTF. Combining the CDR3 with reference TRBV29-1 and TRBJ2-6 gives the whole variable domain SAVISQKPSRDICQRGTSLTIQCQVDSQVTMMFWYRQQPGQSLTLIATANQGSEATYESGFVIDKFPISRPNLTFSTLTVSNMSPEDSSIYLCSVEDRRFSGANVLTFGAGSRLTVL.

The V and J genes are TRBV5-1 and TRBJ1-2; D gene uncertain. The V gene lost 0 bases and the J gene lost 8 bases, with 5 bases spanning the gap. Germline V gene lookup returns CDR1 SGHRS and CDR2 YFSETQ. This CDR3 contains 11 residues. The CDR3 nucleotides read TGCGCCAGCAGCTTGGGAGTAGGCTACACCTTC. Encoded protein: CASSLGVGYTF.

The rearrangement uses TRBV28 and TRBJ1-6; the D gene is possibly TRBD1 (5 bases). CDR1 is MDHEN and CDR2 is SYDVKM in the germline V gene. V was trimmed by 6 bases and J by 4 bases, leaving 10 bases between them. The CDR3 is made up of 14 amino acids. The DNA for the CDR3 is TGTGCCAGCAGGCTCGACAGTTATAATTCACCCCTCCACTTT. Translating it yields CASRLDSYNSPLHF.

The genes are TRBV27 and TRBJ2-7; a possible D gene is TRBD1 (5 bases). The CDR3 totals 14 residues. V was shortened by 8 bases and J by 6 bases, with 20 bases between the two germline ends. Germline CDR1 reads MNHEY; CDR2 reads SMNVEV (reference sequence). The CDR3 nucleotides are TGTGCCAGCCGTCGCACAGGCGGTAACCCCGAGCAGTACTTC. Translated: CASRRTGGNPEQYF.

This clone was found once. J is TRBJ1-1 and V is TRBV28, with D possibly TRBD1 on 5 matching bases. Germline V gene lookup returns CDR1 MDHEN and CDR2 SYDVKM. V lost 7 bases and J lost 4, with 19 bases in between. This CDR3 comprises 15 residues. This CDR3 is CASTLPGPGSTEAFF. The CDR3 DNA reads as TGTGCCAGCACCCTTCCCGGGCCAGGGTCCACTGAAGCTTTCTTT. The entire variable domain, with the rest obtained from reference TRBV28 and TRBJ1-1, is as follows: DVKVTQSSRYLVKRTGEKVFLECVQDMDHENMFWYRQDPGLGLRLIYFSYDVKMKEKGDIPEGYSVSREKKERFSLILESASTNQTSMYLCASTLPGPGSTEAFFGQGTRLTVV.

This clone occurred once. The chain is built from TRBV5-1 and TRBJ2-3; TRBD2 aligns across 9 bases. CDR1 is SGHRS, CDR2 YFSETQ, per germline. J gave up 4 bases and V 2 bases, and 8 bases lay outside the gene matches. This CDR3 is built from 16 residues. The CDR3: CASSFRREGLPDTQYF. The CDR3 region has the DNA TGCGCCAGCAGCTTTCGGCGGGAGGGCCTCCCAGATACGCAGTATTTT. Looking up the rest from reference TRBV5-1 and TRBJ2-3 gives the full variable domain: KAGVTQTPRYLIKTRGQQVTLSCSPISGHRSVSWYQQTPGQGLQFLFEYFSETQRNKGNFPGRFSGRQFSNSRSEMNVSTLELGDSALYLCASSFRREGLPDTQYFGPGTRLTVL.

As regards this clone: The same CDR3 can be traced to other DNA sequences in this sample. The chain recombines TRBV28 with TRBJ2-7; the match to TRBD2 covers 8 bases. Germline V gene data show CDR1 as MDHEN and CDR2 as SYDVKM. This CDR3 is 14 amino acids long. V lost 6 bases and J lost 0; bases outside the gene matches: 4. As DNA, the CDR3 is TGTGCCAGCAGCCCCGGGACTAGCTCCTACGAGCAGTACTTC. This sequence encodes CASSPGTSSYEQYF.

The genes are TRBV10-2 and TRBJ2-1, with no clear D. The ends were cut back, 0 bases at V and 0 bases at J, with 6 bases in the middle. The length of the CDR3 is 15 residues. Germline V gives CDR1 WSHSY, CDR2 SAAADI. The CDR3 reads CASSESPSSYNEQFF. The CDR3, as DNA: TGCGCCAGCAGTGAGTCACCGAGCTCCTACAATGAGCAGTTCTTC.

This chain uses TRBV27 with TRBJ1-2; 7 bases are a match to TRBD1. Per germline, CDR1 MNHEY and CDR2 SMNVEV (reference sequence). The CDR3 covers 15 residues. The V segment lost 6 bases and the J segment 6 bases; nucleotides outside the gene matches: 13. Here the CDR3 DNA reads TGTGCCAGCAGCCTCGCTGACAGGGAAAGGGATGGCTACACCTTC. It is translated as CASSLADRERDGYTF.

This chain links TRBV12-5 with TRBJ1-6, with D possibly TRBD1 on 5 matching bases. This CDR3 is built from 17 residues. The V and J ends lost 3 bases and 10 bases respectively, with 22 bases between them. Germline CDR1 is LGHNT and CDR2 is FRNRAP. The CDR3 here is CASGLGEVTYVASPLHF. CDR3 nucleotides: TGTGCTAGTGGTTTAGGGGAAGTCACCTACGTTGCCTCACCCCTCCACTTT. The whole variable domain, filled in from reference TRBV12-5 and TRBJ1-6, reads DARVTQTPRHKVTEMGQEVTMRCQPILGHNTVFWYRQTMMQGLELLAYFRNRAPLDDSGMPKDRFSAEMPDATLATLKIQPSEPRDSAVYFCASGLGEVTYVASPLHFGNGTRLTVT.

The chain is built from TRBV5-5 and TRBJ1-1; TRBD1 is a possible D gene (5 bases). Germline V gene data show CDR1 as SGHKS and CDR2 as YYEKEE (reference sequence). CDR3 length: 14 amino acids. V shed 0 bases and J shed 6 bases, with 12 bases lying between them. Here the CDR3 reads CASSLDRGRAEAFF. Written as DNA, the CDR3 is TGTGCCAGCAGCTTGGATAGGGGAAGAGCTGAAGCTTTCTTT.